This T cell receptor beta chain is drawn from a study of T cell responses to AZD1222 COVID-19 vaccine. Study outcomes and limitations: Repertoires in all cases were sampled only once the peak T cell response had passed. Among the donors, most were white British and more were female, and clonal diversity was possibly underestimated.

Generated by immunoSEQ multiplex PCR, the TCRdb table keeps only in-frame clones and is missing some. The sample includes 99,000 or so clones, 88% of them seen just once. With regard to this clone: The antigen is undetermined. At the DNA level, this CDR3 is encoded by other sequences in the same sample as well.

Germline CDR1 and CDR2: SEHNR and FQNEAQ (reference sequence). V dropped 0 bases and J dropped 0 bases, with 5 bases sitting between them. CDR3 length equals 14 residues. This material consisted of peripheral blood, taken on day 0 of AZD1222 vaccination. The chain couples TRBV7-9 to TRBJ1-1; D gene uncertain. This sequence originates from an adult in good health. CDR3 sequence (DNA): TGTGCCAGCAGCTTAGCGCGATTGAACACTGAAGCTTTCTTT. This encodes CASSLARLNTEAFF.